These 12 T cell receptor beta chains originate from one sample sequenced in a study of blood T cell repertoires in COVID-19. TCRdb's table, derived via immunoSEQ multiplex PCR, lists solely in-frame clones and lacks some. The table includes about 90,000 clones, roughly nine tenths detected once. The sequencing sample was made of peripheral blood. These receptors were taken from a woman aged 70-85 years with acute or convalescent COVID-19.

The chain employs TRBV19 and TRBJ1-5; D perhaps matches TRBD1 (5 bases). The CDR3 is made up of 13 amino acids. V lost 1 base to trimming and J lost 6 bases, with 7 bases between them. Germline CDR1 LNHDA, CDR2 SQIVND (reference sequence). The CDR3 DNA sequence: TGTGCCAGTAGTATAGTCGGGGGTCAGCCCCAGCATTTT. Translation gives CASSIVGGQPQHF.

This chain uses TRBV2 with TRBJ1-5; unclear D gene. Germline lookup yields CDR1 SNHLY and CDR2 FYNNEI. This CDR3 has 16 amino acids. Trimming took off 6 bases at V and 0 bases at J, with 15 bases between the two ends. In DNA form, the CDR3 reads TGTGCCAGCAGATCTTCGGCAGACTATAGCAATCAGCCCCAGCATTTT. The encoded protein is CASRSSADYSNQPQHF.

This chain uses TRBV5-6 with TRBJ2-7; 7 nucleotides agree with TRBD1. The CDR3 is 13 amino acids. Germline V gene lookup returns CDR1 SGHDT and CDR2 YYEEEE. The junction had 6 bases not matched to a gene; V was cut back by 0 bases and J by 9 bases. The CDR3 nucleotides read TGTGCCAGCAGCTTGGTATCTGGGGACAGGCAGTACGTC. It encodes CASSLVSGDRQYV.

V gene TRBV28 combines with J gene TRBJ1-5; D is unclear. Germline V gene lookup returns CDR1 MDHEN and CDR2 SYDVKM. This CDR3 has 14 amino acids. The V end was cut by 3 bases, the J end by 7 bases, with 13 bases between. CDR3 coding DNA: TGTGCCAGCAGTTTGAAATTCGCGGCACAGCCCCAGCATTTT. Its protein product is CASSLKFAAQPQHF.

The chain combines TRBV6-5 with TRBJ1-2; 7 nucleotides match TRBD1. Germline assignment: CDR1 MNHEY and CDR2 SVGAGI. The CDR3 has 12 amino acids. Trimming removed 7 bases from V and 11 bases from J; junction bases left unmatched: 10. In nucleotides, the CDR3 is TGTGCCAGCAAGGGGGGACAGACTTCATACACCTTC. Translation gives CASKGGQTSYTF.

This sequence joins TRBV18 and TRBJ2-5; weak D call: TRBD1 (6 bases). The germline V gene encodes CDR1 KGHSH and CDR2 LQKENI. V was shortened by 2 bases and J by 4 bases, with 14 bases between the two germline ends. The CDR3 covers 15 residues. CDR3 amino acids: CASSPDRLQGETQYF. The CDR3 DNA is TGTGCCAGCTCACCAGACAGGCTACAAGGAGAGACCCAGTACTTC. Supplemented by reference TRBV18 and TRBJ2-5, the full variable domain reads NAGVMQNPRHLVRRRGQEARLRCSPMKGHSHVYWYRQLPEEGLKFMVYLQKENIIDESGMPKERFSAEFPKEGPSILRIQQVVRGDSAAYFCASSPDRLQGETQYFGPGTRLLVL.

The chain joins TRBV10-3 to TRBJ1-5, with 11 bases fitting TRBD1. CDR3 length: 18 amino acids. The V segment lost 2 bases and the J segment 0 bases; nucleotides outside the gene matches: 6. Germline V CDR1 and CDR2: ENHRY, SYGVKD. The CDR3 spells CAISEGTGGTYSNQPQHF. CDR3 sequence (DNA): TGTGCCATCAGTGAGGGGACAGGGGGAACGTATAGCAATCAGCCCCAGCATTTT.

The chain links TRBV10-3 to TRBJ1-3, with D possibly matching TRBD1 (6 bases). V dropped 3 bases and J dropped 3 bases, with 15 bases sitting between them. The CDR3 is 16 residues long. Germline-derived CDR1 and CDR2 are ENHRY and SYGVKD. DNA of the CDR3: TGTGCCATCAGTGATGAAGGGGGATCGGGTGGAAACACCATATATTTT. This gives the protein CAISDEGGSGGNTIYF.

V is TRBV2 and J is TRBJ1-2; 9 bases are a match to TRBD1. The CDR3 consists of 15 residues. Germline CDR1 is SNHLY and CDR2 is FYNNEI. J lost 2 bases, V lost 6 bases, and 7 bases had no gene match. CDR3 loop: CASSDRGTGNYGYTF. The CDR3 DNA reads TGTGCCAGCAGCGATAGGGGGACAGGGAACTATGGCTACACCTTC.

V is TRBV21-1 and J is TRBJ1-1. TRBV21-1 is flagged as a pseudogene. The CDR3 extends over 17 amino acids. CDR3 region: CASLVSPGGISIAEAFF. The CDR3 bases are TGTGCCAGCTTGGTATCTCCGGGTGGCATAAGCATTGCTGAAGCTTTCTTT.

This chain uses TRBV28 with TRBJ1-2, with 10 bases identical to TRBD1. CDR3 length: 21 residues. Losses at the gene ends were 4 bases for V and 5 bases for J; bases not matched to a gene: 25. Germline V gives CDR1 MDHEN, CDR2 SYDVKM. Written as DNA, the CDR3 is TGTGCCAGCAGTTGGCCCCTGGGACAGGGGTCGATAAGGCGAAACCAATATGGCTACACCTTC. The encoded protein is CASSWPLGQGSIRRNQYGYTF.

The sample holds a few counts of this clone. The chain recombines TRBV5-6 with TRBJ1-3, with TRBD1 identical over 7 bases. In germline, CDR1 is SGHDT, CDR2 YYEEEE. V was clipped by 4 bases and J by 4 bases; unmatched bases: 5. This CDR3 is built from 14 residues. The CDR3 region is CASSTDRAGNTIYF. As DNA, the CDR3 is TGTGCCAGCAGCACTGACAGGGCCGGAAACACCATATATTTT.